The T cell receptor (beta chain) under discussion was sequenced for a study of shared clonotypes between healthy human individuals. Germline loops: CDR1 MDHEN, CDR2 SYDVKM. The CDR3 runs to 18 residues. V was shortened by 4 bases and J by 3 bases, with 22 bases between the two germline ends. The assay was immunoSEQ multiplex PCR, and TCRdb's table has in-frame clones only and misses some. The sample includes about 680,000 clones, less than 80% of them seen just once. The sequence was collected from a woman younger than 45 in good health. V usage is TRBV28 and J usage is TRBJ1-5, with D maybe TRBD1 (5 bases). Sample: memory CD4+ T cells sorted from blood. Noted subset: CD45RA-negative fraction. The CDR3 DNA follows: TGTGCCAGCAGTTCCCGGGACTTTTTTTTTGGCAACAATCAGCCCCAGCATTTT. Translating gives CASSSRDFFFGNNQPQHF.